This TCR beta chain was recorded in a study of OX40 agonist ivuxolimab in advanced cancers. The wider study: Three dose-escalation patients had partial responses: one with hepatocellular carcinoma and two with cutaneous melanoma.

The repertoire was sequenced with immunoSEQ multiplex PCR; TCRdb's copy has only in-frame clones and lacks some. The table shows about 130,000 clones, with roughly 91% occurring only once. This CDR3 region has 14 residues. V was pared by 6 bases and J by 0 bases, with 3 bases of the junction left unmatched. CDR1 and CDR2 (germline): ENHRY, SYGVKD. The sample was CD4+ or CD8+ T cells sorted from blood, taken in a trial of the OX40 agonist ivuxolimab. The V gene is TRBV10-3, the J gene TRBJ1-1; TRBD1 aligns across 8 bases. The source is an adult with an advanced solid tumor such as melanoma, head and neck, liver or kidney cancer. CDR3 nucleotide sequence: TGTGCCATCAGCGCAGGGGGCCTGAACACTGAAGCTTTCTTT. Amino acid sequence: CAISAGGLNTEAFF.